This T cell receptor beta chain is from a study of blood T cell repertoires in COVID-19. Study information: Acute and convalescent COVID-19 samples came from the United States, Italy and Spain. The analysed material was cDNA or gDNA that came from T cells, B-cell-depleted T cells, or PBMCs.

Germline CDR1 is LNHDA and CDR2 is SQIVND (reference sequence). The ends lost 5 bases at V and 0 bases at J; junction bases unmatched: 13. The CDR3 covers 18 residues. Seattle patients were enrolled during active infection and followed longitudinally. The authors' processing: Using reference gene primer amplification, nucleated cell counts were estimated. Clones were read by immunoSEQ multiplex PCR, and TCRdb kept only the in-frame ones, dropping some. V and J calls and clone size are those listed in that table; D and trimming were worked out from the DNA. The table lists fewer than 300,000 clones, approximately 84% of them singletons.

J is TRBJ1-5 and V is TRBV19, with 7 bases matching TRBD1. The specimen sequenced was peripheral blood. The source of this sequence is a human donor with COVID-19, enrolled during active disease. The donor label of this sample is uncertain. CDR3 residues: CASSSPRDRAISNQPQHF. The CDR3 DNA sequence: TGTGCCAGTAGTTCACCCCGCGACAGGGCAATTAGCAATCAGCCCCAGCATTTT.